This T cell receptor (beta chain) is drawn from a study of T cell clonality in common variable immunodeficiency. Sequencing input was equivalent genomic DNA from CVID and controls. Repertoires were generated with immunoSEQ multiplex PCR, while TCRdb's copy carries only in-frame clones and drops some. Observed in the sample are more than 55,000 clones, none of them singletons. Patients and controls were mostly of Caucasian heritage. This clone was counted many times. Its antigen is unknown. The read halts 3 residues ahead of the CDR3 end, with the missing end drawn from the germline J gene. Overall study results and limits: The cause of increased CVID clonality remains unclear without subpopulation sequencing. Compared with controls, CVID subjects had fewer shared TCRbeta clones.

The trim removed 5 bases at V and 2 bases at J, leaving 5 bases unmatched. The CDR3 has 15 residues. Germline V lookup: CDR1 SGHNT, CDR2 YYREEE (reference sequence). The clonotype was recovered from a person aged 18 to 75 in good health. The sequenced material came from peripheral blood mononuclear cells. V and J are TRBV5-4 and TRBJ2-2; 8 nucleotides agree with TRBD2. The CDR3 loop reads CASSPSGHNTGELFF. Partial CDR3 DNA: TGTGCCAGCAGTCCTAGCGGGCATAACACCGGGGAG.